These T cell receptor beta chains were read from a single sample in a study of blood T cell repertoires in COVID-19. Repertoires were generated with immunoSEQ multiplex PCR, while TCRdb's copy carries only in-frame clones and drops some. The table has 200,000 to 250,000 clones, just over 85% seen once. The sequenced sample was peripheral blood. The receptors were sampled from a man aged 45-60 years with acute or convalescent COVID-19. Both conserved end residues are part of each CDR3. The D gene is left open where the match is weak. Expanded clones are given a class, and other clones once, few, many or no size at all.

CDR3 protein: CASSIGRDYSNQPQHF
CDR3 DNA: TGTGCCAGTAGTATAGGGCGGGACTATAGCAATCAGCCCCAGCATTTT
D gene: .
J gene: TRBJ1-5
clone size: .
V gene: TRBV19

CDR3 protein: CASSQAFVGYQAQYF
CDR3 DNA: TGTGCCAGCAGCCAAGCATTTGTGGGCTACCAGGCGCAGTACTTC
D gene: .
J gene: TRBJ2-7
clone size: .
V gene: TRBV3-1/TRBV3-2

CDR3 protein: CASSLGDREGNEQFF
CDR3 DNA: TGTGCCAGCAGTTTAGGGGACAGGGAGGGCAATGAGCAGTTCTTC
D gene: TRBD1
J gene: TRBJ2-1
clone size: .
V gene: TRBV28

CDR3 protein: CASSYSRAGSGYTF
CDR3 DNA: TGTGCCAGCAGTTACTCGAGGGCCGGCAGCGGCTACACCTTC
D gene: .
J gene: TRBJ1-2
clone size: .
V gene: TRBV6-5

CDR3 protein: CASSPAGGNNQPQHF
CDR3 DNA: TGTGCCAGCAGCCCCGCAGGAGGGAACAATCAGCCCCAGCATTTT
D gene: .
J gene: TRBJ1-5
clone size: few
V gene: TRBV3-1/TRBV3-2

CDR3 protein: CASSQPGQYSNYGYTF
CDR3 DNA: TGCGCCAGCAGCCAACCGGGACAGTATTCCAACTATGGCTACACCTTC
D gene: TRBD1
J gene: TRBJ1-2
clone size: .
V gene: TRBV4-1

CDR3 protein: CATSRDLSRLDSPLHF
CDR3 DNA: TGTGCCACCAGCAGAGATCTGAGCCGCCTTGATTCACCCCTCCACTTT
D gene: .
J gene: TRBJ1-6
clone size: .
V gene: TRBV15

CDR3 protein: CSASFRGGRTDTQYF
CDR3 DNA: TGCAGTGCTAGTTTTCGCGGGGGGCGCACAGATACGCAGTATTTT
D gene: TRBD2
J gene: TRBJ2-3
clone size: .
V gene: TRBV20-1

CDR3 protein: CASSLGGTGFTYEQYF
CDR3 DNA: TGTGCCAGCAGCTTGGGGGGGACAGGGTTTACCTACGAGCAGTACTTC
D gene: TRBD1
J gene: TRBJ2-7
clone size: .
V gene: TRBV5-4

CDR3 protein: CASSSSGGGWNQPQHF
CDR3 DNA: TGTGCCAGCAGTTCCTCCGGGGGGGGCTGGAATCAGCCCCAGCATTTT
D gene: .
J gene: TRBJ1-5
clone size: .
V gene: TRBV6-5

CDR3 protein: CASSLAGAGAGYTF
CDR3 DNA: TGCGCCAGCAGCTTGGCGGGGGCGGGGGCTGGCTACACCTTC
D gene: .
J gene: TRBJ1-2
clone size: .
V gene: TRBV5-1

CDR3 protein: CASSSARETQYF
CDR3 DNA: TGTGCCAGCAGTTCCGCTAGAGAGACCCAGTACTTC
D gene: .
J gene: TRBJ2-5
clone size: .
V gene: TRBV6-6

CDR3 protein: CASSLEVLPGGYTF
CDR3 DNA: TGTGCCAGCAGCTTAGAGGTGTTGCCGGGTGGCTACACCTTC
D gene: .
J gene: TRBJ1-2
clone size: .
V gene: TRBV5-4

CDR3 protein: CASSPGLGKETQYF
CDR3 DNA: TGTGCCAGCTCACCTGGACTGGGTAAAGAGACCCAGTACTTC
D gene: .
J gene: TRBJ2-5
clone size: .
V gene: TRBV18

CDR3 protein: CASSTGQLAGSYEQYF
CDR3 DNA: TGCGCCAGCAGCACGGGCCAACTAGCGGGGTCCTACGAGCAGTACTTC
D gene: TRBD2
J gene: TRBJ2-7
clone size: .
V gene: TRBV5-1

CDR3 protein: CAWDRTASEQYF
CDR3 DNA: TGTGCCTGGGACCGGACAGCCTCCGAGCAGTACTTC
D gene: .
J gene: TRBJ2-7
clone size: .
V gene: TRBV30

CDR3 protein: CASSLEDWGEKLFF
CDR3 DNA: TGCGCCAGCAGCTTGGAGGACTGGGGTGAAAAACTGTTTTTT
D gene: .
J gene: TRBJ1-4
clone size: .
V gene: TRBV5-1

CDR3 protein: CACHRANTEAFF
CDR3 DNA: TGTGCCTGCCACAGGGCGAACACTGAAGCTTTCTTT
D gene: .
J gene: TRBJ1-1
clone size: .
V gene: TRBV30

CDR3 protein: CASSLAGTDTQYF
CDR3 DNA: TGTGCCAGCAGCTTGGCGGGCACAGATACGCAGTATTTT
D gene: .
J gene: TRBJ2-3
clone size: .
V gene: TRBV5-4

CDR3 protein: CASSIAGPSGRIYNEQFF
CDR3 DNA: TGTGCCAGTAGTATCGCGGGTCCTAGCGGGAGAATCTACAATGAGCAGTTCTTC
D gene: TRBD2
J gene: TRBJ2-1
clone size: few
V gene: TRBV19

CDR3 protein: CASSYSTVSGNTIYF
CDR3 DNA: TGTGCCAGCAGTTACTCGACAGTCTCTGGAAACACCATATATTTT
D gene: .
J gene: TRBJ1-3
clone size: .
V gene: TRBV6-5

CDR3 protein: CASSPSSLTGGNTEAFF
CDR3 DNA: TGTGCCAGTAGCCCCTCCAGTTTGACAGGGGGCAACACTGAAGCTTTCTTT
D gene: TRBD1
J gene: TRBJ1-1
clone size: .
V gene: TRBV19

CDR3 protein: CASSFVQGNGELFF
CDR3 DNA: TGCGCCAGCAGCTTCGTACAGGGCAACGGGGAGCTGTTTTTT
D gene: .
J gene: TRBJ2-2
clone size: .
V gene: TRBV5-1

CDR3 protein: CASSQATGVDSPLHF
CDR3 DNA: TGCGCCAGCAGCCAGGCGACAGGGGTGGATTCACCCCTCCACTTT
D gene: TRBD1
J gene: TRBJ1-6
clone size: .
V gene: TRBV5-1

CDR3 protein: CASSMGQGTPYEQYF
CDR3 DNA: TGTGCCAGCAGCATGGGACAGGGAACCCCCTACGAGCAGTACTTC
D gene: TRBD1
J gene: TRBJ2-7
clone size: .
V gene: TRBV6-5

CDR3 protein: CASSHLRQGNTEAFF
CDR3 DNA: TGTGCCAGCAGCCACCTTAGACAGGGCAACACTGAAGCTTTCTTT
D gene: TRBD1
J gene: TRBJ1-1
clone size: once
V gene: TRBV3-1/TRBV3-2

CDR3 protein: CASSIGLSYGYTF
CDR3 DNA: TGTGCCAGTAGTATAGGGTTGAGCTATGGCTACACCTTC
D gene: .
J gene: TRBJ1-2
clone size: .
V gene: TRBV19

CDR3 protein: CASSFTGEETQYF
CDR3 DNA: TGTGCCAGCAGTTTCACAGGGGAAGAGACCCAGTACTTC
D gene: TRBD1
J gene: TRBJ2-5
clone size: .
V gene: TRBV12-3/TRBV12-4

CDR3 protein: CASSYSYMNTEAFF
CDR3 DNA: TGTGCCAGCAGTTACTCCTATATGAACACTGAAGCTTTCTTT
D gene: .
J gene: TRBJ1-1
clone size: .
V gene: TRBV6-5

CDR3 protein: CASSMPGLAGNTGELFF
CDR3 DNA: TGTGCCAGCAGCATGCCGGGACTAGCGGGGAACACCGGGGAGCTGTTTTTT
D gene: TRBD2
J gene: TRBJ2-2
clone size: few
V gene: TRBV5-4

CDR3 protein: CASSPTGGHTGELFF
CDR3 DNA: TGTGCCAGCAGCCCGACGGGGGGCCACACCGGGGAGCTGTTTTTT
D gene: .
J gene: TRBJ2-2
clone size: .
V gene: TRBV7-6

CDR3 protein: CASSRDRGYYGYTF
CDR3 DNA: TGTGCCAGCAGTAGGGACAGGGGCTACTATGGCTACACCTTC
D gene: TRBD1
J gene: TRBJ1-2
clone size: .
V gene: TRBV27

CDR3 protein: CASSLGGKSSYNEQFF
CDR3 DNA: TGCGCCAGCAGCTTGGGAGGGAAGAGCTCCTACAATGAGCAGTTCTTC
D gene: .
J gene: TRBJ2-1
clone size: .
V gene: TRBV5-1

CDR3 protein: CASSEQGSHQPQHF
CDR3 DNA: TGTGCCAGCAGTGAACAGGGTTCCCATCAGCCCCAGCATTTT
D gene: .
J gene: TRBJ1-5
clone size: .
V gene: TRBV6-1

CDR3 protein: CASWPGHGVEAQHF
CDR3 DNA: TGTGCCAGCTGGCCGGGACACGGCGTAGAGGCCCAGCATTTT
D gene: .
J gene: TRBJ1-5
clone size: .
V gene: TRBV19

CDR3 protein: CAIRSSGGQNYEQYF
CDR3 DNA: TGTGCCATCAGATCCAGCGGCGGGCAGAACTACGAGCAGTACTTC
D gene: .
J gene: TRBJ2-7
clone size: .
V gene: TRBV10-3

CDR3 protein: CASSSDSAGYTF
CDR3 DNA: TGCGCCAGCAGCTCGGACAGTGCTGGCTACACCTTC
D gene: .
J gene: TRBJ1-2
clone size: .
V gene: TRBV5-1

CDR3 protein: CASSLTPGTGARSPLHF
CDR3 DNA: TGTGCCAGTAGTCTCACTCCCGGGACAGGGGCTCGATCACCCCTCCACTTT
D gene: TRBD1
J gene: TRBJ1-6
clone size: .
V gene: TRBV19

CDR3 protein: CASSLGQDSYNEQFF
CDR3 DNA: TGTGCCAGCTCACTCGGACAGGACTCCTACAATGAGCAGTTCTTC
D gene: TRBD1
J gene: TRBJ2-1
clone size: few
V gene: TRBV18

CDR3 protein: CAIGGQPENYGYTF
CDR3 DNA: TGTGCCATCGGGGGACAGCCCGAAAACTATGGCTACACCTTC
D gene: TRBD1
J gene: TRBJ1-2
clone size: .
V gene: TRBV10-3

CDR3 protein: CASRQMNTEAFF
CDR3 DNA: TGTGCCAGCAGGCAGATGAACACTGAAGCTTTCTTT
D gene: .
J gene: TRBJ1-1
clone size: .
V gene: TRBV11-2

CDR3 protein: CASSLARVDGYTF
CDR3 DNA: TGTGCCAGCAGCTTAGCGCGGGTGGATGGCTACACCTTC
D gene: .
J gene: TRBJ1-2
clone size: .
V gene: TRBV7-9

CDR3 protein: CASSDGRAEAFF
CDR3 DNA: TGCGCCAGCAGTGATGGCAGGGCTGAAGCTTTCTTT
D gene: .
J gene: TRBJ1-1
clone size: .
V gene: TRBV10-1

CDR3 protein: CASSPSSTNEKLFF
CDR3 DNA: TGTGCCAGCTCACCGTCTTCAACTAATGAAAAACTGTTTTTT
D gene: .
J gene: TRBJ1-4
clone size: .
V gene: TRBV18

CDR3 protein: CASSPATRQGGGYTF
CDR3 DNA: TGCGCCAGCAGCCCTGCGACACGACAGGGCGGGGGCTACACCTTC
D gene: TRBD1
J gene: TRBJ1-2
clone size: .
V gene: TRBV5-1

CDR3 protein: CASTRSGQGYEQYF
CDR3 DNA: TGTGCCAGCACCAGATCCGGACAGGGTTACGAGCAGTACTTC
D gene: TRBD1
J gene: TRBJ2-7
clone size: .
V gene: TRBV6-5

CDR3 protein: CASRQDNNSPLHF
CDR3 DNA: TGCGCCAGCAGACAGGACAATAATTCACCCCTCCACTTT
D gene: .
J gene: TRBJ1-6
clone size: .
V gene: TRBV5-1

CDR3 protein: CASRTGNTGELFF
CDR3 DNA: TGTGCCAGCAGGACAGGGAACACCGGGGAGCTGTTTTTT
D gene: TRBD1
J gene: TRBJ2-2
clone size: .
V gene: TRBV18

CDR3 protein: CASGDRASGNTIYF
CDR3 DNA: TGTGCCAGCGGGGACAGGGCTTCTGGAAACACCATATATTTT
D gene: TRBD1
J gene: TRBJ1-3
clone size: .
V gene: TRBV2

CDR3 protein: CAWSPGGEPQHF
CDR3 DNA: TGTGCCTGGAGTCCGGGGGGGGAGCCCCAGCATTTT
D gene: .
J gene: TRBJ1-5
clone size: .
V gene: TRBV30

CDR3 protein: CANSPSTGGLAQPQHF
CDR3 DNA: TGTGCCAACAGCCCGTCGACAGGGGGCTTAGCGCAGCCCCAGCATTTT
D gene: TRBD1
J gene: TRBJ1-5
clone size: once
V gene: TRBV3-1/TRBV3-2